This TCR beta chain originates from a study of shared clonotypes between healthy human individuals. Notes on this clone: The antigen is undetermined.

This CDR3 is 14 amino acids long. The investigators split CD4+ cells into a CD45RA+ naive subset and a CD45RA-negative memory subset. Study results and caveats: The sharing of 5% to 6.5% of naive CD4 clonotypes was seen across a handful of donors. The sole specimen, blood, was sampled, and tissue repertoires likely differ.

Profiling relied on immunoSEQ multiplex PCR, and the TCRdb table lists in-frame clones only, not all of them. The sample includes over a million clones, approximately 96% of them seen just once. Sequencing used naive CD4+ T cells sorted from blood. Subset indicated: CD45RA+ positively selected. The receptor comes from a man younger than 45 in good health. V usage is TRBV12-2 and J usage is TRBJ1-3. TRBV12-2 is assigned pseudogene status. Here the CDR3 reads CASRLVGELNTIYF. CDR3 coding DNA: TGTGCAAGTCGCTTAGTTGGAGAATTGAACACCATATATTTT.